The rows below give T cell receptor beta chains drawn from one sample of a study of blood T cell repertoires in COVID-19. Assay: immunoSEQ multiplex PCR; the TCRdb copy retains only in-frame clones and omits some. The sample consists of more than 95,000 clones, approximately 85% of them appearing once. Sequenced input: peripheral blood. Every receptor here comes from a woman at least 80 years old with COVID-19, enrolled during active disease. The CDR3 runs from the conserved cysteine through the conserved F or W. The D gene is left open where the match is weak. A row's size may be missing; if present it is once, few, many or a size class.

V gene: TRBV4-3
J gene: TRBJ1-1
D gene: TRBD1
clone size: NA
CDR3 DNA: TGCGCCAGCAGCCAAGATGGGGACAGTGAAGCTTTCTTT
CDR3 protein: CASSQDGDSEAFF

V gene: TRBV3-1/TRBV3-2
J gene: TRBJ2-2
D gene: NA
clone size: NA
CDR3 DNA: TGTGCCAGCAGCCAACTACTAGTGGTTTCCCTCACCGGGGAGCTGTTTTTT
CDR3 protein: CASSQLLVVSLTGELFF

V gene: TRBV12-3/TRBV12-4
J gene: TRBJ2-1
D gene: NA
clone size: NA
CDR3 DNA: TGTGCCAGCAGTTTGTGGCAGGGGAAGTTCTTC
CDR3 protein: CASSLWQGKFF

V gene: TRBV20-1
J gene: TRBJ1-5
D gene: TRBD1
clone size: NA
CDR3 DNA: TGCAGTGCTAGTATTGGACAGGGCCCAAATCAGCCCCAGCATTTT
CDR3 protein: CSASIGQGPNQPQHF

V gene: TRBV11-3
J gene: TRBJ2-7
D gene: TRBD1
clone size: NA
CDR3 DNA: TGTGCCAGCAGCATAAGGACAGGATCCTACGAGCAGTACTTC
CDR3 protein: CASSIRTGSYEQYF

V gene: TRBV19
J gene: TRBJ1-2
D gene: TRBD1
clone size: NA
CDR3 DNA: TGTGCCAGCGCCTCTGACAGGGGGCGAGGTGGCTACACCTTC
CDR3 protein: CASASDRGRGGYTF

V gene: TRBV7-3
J gene: TRBJ2-5
D gene: NA
clone size: NA
CDR3 DNA: TGTGCCAGCAGCTTCGGAAGCGCCCAAGAGACCCAGTACTTC
CDR3 protein: CASSFGSAQETQYF

V gene: TRBV6-5
J gene: TRBJ2-1
D gene: TRBD2
clone size: NA
CDR3 DNA: TGTGCCAGCAGTTACTCGACTAGCGGTACAGCTGAGCAGTTCTTC
CDR3 protein: CASSYSTSGTAEQFF

V gene: TRBV7-9
J gene: TRBJ2-7
D gene: NA
clone size: NA
CDR3 DNA: TGTGCCAGCAGCCTCCGGACTCTCCCCGCCGACGAGCAGTACTTC
CDR3 protein: CASSLRTLPADEQYF

V gene: TRBV27
J gene: TRBJ2-3
D gene: NA
clone size: NA
CDR3 DNA: TGTGCCAGCAGTTCCCGACAGGATACGCAGTATTTT
CDR3 protein: CASSSRQDTQYF

V gene: TRBV18
J gene: TRBJ2-1
D gene: TRBD2
clone size: NA
CDR3 DNA: TGTGCCAGCTCACCGCCGGGACTAGCGGGAGGTGATGAGCAGTTCTTC
CDR3 protein: CASSPPGLAGGDEQFF

V gene: TRBV5-1
J gene: TRBJ2-5
D gene: NA
clone size: NA
CDR3 DNA: TGCGCCAGCAGCTTGGCCCCAGGACCAGCGGCCCAGTACTTC
CDR3 protein: CASSLAPGPAAQYF

V gene: TRBV14
J gene: TRBJ2-7
D gene: TRBD2
clone size: NA
CDR3 DNA: TGTGCCAGCAGCCCGGGGGGGGGCCTCTCCTACGAGCAGTACTTC
CDR3 protein: CASSPGGGLSYEQYF

V gene: TRBV5-1
J gene: TRBJ1-2
D gene: NA
clone size: NA
CDR3 DNA: TGCGCCAGCAGCTTGGCCGCTAACTATGGCTACACCTTC
CDR3 protein: CASSLAANYGYTF

V gene: TRBV5-6
J gene: TRBJ2-7
D gene: TRBD2
clone size: NA
CDR3 DNA: TGTGCCAGCAGCTTGGCAGCGGGAGGGCCGCCCTACGAGCAGTACTTC
CDR3 protein: CASSLAAGGPPYEQYF

V gene: TRBV6-6
J gene: TRBJ1-5
D gene: NA
clone size: NA
CDR3 DNA: TGTGCCAGCAGTTACGGGGGACTGAGCAATCAGCCCCAGCATTTT
CDR3 protein: CASSYGGLSNQPQHF

V gene: TRBV29-1
J gene: TRBJ1-1
D gene: NA
clone size: NA
CDR3 DNA: TGCAGCGCCTGCAAAGGAGCGAACACTGAAGCTTTCTTT
CDR3 protein: CSACKGANTEAFF

V gene: TRBV5-1
J gene: TRBJ2-3
D gene: TRBD2
clone size: few
CDR3 DNA: TGCGCCAGCAGCTCAAGGACTAGCGGGAGTGGGGCAGCGGGAGATACGCAGTATTTT
CDR3 protein: CASSSRTSGSGAAGDTQYF

V gene: TRBV27
J gene: TRBJ2-1
D gene: TRBD2
clone size: NA
CDR3 DNA: TGTGCCAGCAGTCCCATTCCTAGCGGGAGTCGGCCCTACAATGAGCAGTTCTTC
CDR3 protein: CASSPIPSGSRPYNEQFF

V gene: TRBV7-6
J gene: TRBJ1-6
D gene: NA
clone size: NA
CDR3 DNA: TGTGCCAGCAGCTTAGGGGTAGGGGTTAATTCACCCCTCCACTTT
CDR3 protein: CASSLGVGVNSPLHF

V gene: TRBV3-1/TRBV3-2
J gene: TRBJ1-3
D gene: NA
clone size: NA
CDR3 DNA: TGTGCCAGCAGCCCAACCATTCAGATCAACACCATATATTTT
CDR3 protein: CASSPTIQINTIYF

V gene: TRBV4-3
J gene: TRBJ2-5
D gene: TRBD1
clone size: once
CDR3 DNA: TGCGCCAGCAGCCAGGAAACAGGGGTCACTAACAAGGAGACCCAGTACTTC
CDR3 protein: CASSQETGVTNKETQYF

V gene: TRBV28
J gene: TRBJ2-4
D gene: TRBD2
clone size: NA
CDR3 DNA: TGTGCCAGCACCGCTAGCGGGAAGCCGATAGCCAAAAACATTCAGTACTTC
CDR3 protein: CASTASGKPIAKNIQYF

V gene: TRBV5-6
J gene: TRBJ2-2
D gene: TRBD2
clone size: NA
CDR3 DNA: TGTGCCAGCAGCACCATTGGACTAGCGGGAAACACCGGGGAGCTGTTTTTT
CDR3 protein: CASSTIGLAGNTGELFF

V gene: TRBV5-4
J gene: TRBJ2-6
D gene: TRBD1
clone size: NA
CDR3 DNA: TGTGCCAGCAGCGGTGGACAGGGTGCTGGGGCCAACGTCCTGACTTTC
CDR3 protein: CASSGGQGAGANVLTF

V gene: TRBV5-5
J gene: TRBJ2-5
D gene: NA
clone size: NA
CDR3 DNA: TGTGCCAGCAGCTTGGGTCTAGTAGGTGGAGAGACCCAGTACTTC
CDR3 protein: CASSLGLVGGETQYF

V gene: TRBV28
J gene: TRBJ1-1
D gene: NA
clone size: NA
CDR3 DNA: TGTGCCAGCAGTTTATCATCGGACACTGAAGCTTTCTTT
CDR3 protein: CASSLSSDTEAFF

V gene: TRBV28
J gene: TRBJ1-1
D gene: TRBD1
clone size: NA
CDR3 DNA: TGTGCCAGCAGCTCCGGGGGACAGCTTTCTGAAGCTTTCTTT
CDR3 protein: CASSSGGQLSEAFF

V gene: TRBV29-1
J gene: TRBJ1-2
D gene: NA
clone size: NA
CDR3 DNA: TGCAGCGTTGAAGATGCGACGGAGCTTTATGGCTACACCTTC
CDR3 protein: CSVEDATELYGYTF

V gene: TRBV3-1/TRBV3-2
J gene: TRBJ2-1
D gene: NA
clone size: NA
CDR3 DNA: TGTGCCAGCAGCTCTCTTATGCGGGCTGGAGGTTACAATGAGCAGTTCTTC
CDR3 protein: CASSSLMRAGGYNEQFF

V gene: TRBV7-3
J gene: TRBJ2-1
D gene: NA
clone size: NA
CDR3 DNA: TGTGCCAGCAGCCCACCTGGGACTGCCGAGCAGTTCTTC
CDR3 protein: CASSPPGTAEQFF

V gene: TRBV12-3/TRBV12-4
J gene: TRBJ1-4
D gene: TRBD1
clone size: once
CDR3 DNA: TGTGCCAGCAGACGGACAGGTGGCGAAAAACTGTTTTTT
CDR3 protein: CASRRTGGEKLFF

V gene: TRBV28
J gene: TRBJ2-1
D gene: TRBD1
clone size: NA
CDR3 DNA: TGTGCCAGCAGCTGGGGACAGGGCTCTTACAATGAGCAGTTCTTC
CDR3 protein: CASSWGQGSYNEQFF

V gene: TRBV28
J gene: TRBJ1-1
D gene: NA
clone size: NA
CDR3 DNA: TGTGCCAGCAGAACAGGGTTTCCTGAAGCTTTCTTT
CDR3 protein: CASRTGFPEAFF

V gene: TRBV19
J gene: TRBJ1-4
D gene: NA
clone size: NA
CDR3 DNA: TGTGCCAGTAGTCCAGGGCCGAATGAAAAACTGTTTTTT
CDR3 protein: CASSPGPNEKLFF

V gene: TRBV10-3
J gene: TRBJ2-2
D gene: NA
clone size: NA
CDR3 DNA: TGTGCCATCAGGCCTGACTCTTACACCGGGGAGCTGTTTTTT
CDR3 protein: CAIRPDSYTGELFF

V gene: TRBV29-1
J gene: TRBJ2-5
D gene: TRBD2
clone size: NA
CDR3 DNA: TGCAGCGTTGGGGTCTGGGGGGAGGGGGAGACCCAGTACTTC
CDR3 protein: CSVGVWGEGETQYF

V gene: TRBV7-2
J gene: TRBJ2-2
D gene: TRBD2
clone size: NA
CDR3 DNA: TGTGCCAGCAGCTTAGCTTCTAGCGGAACCGGGGAGCTGTTTTTT
CDR3 protein: CASSLASSGTGELFF

V gene: TRBV7-9
J gene: TRBJ1-1
D gene: NA
clone size: NA
CDR3 DNA: TGTGCCAGCAGCCGCGCCCTAGAAGGTTTCTTT
CDR3 protein: CASSRALEGFF

V gene: TRBV5-1
J gene: TRBJ2-7
D gene: TRBD1
clone size: NA
CDR3 DNA: TGCGCCAGCAGCGCGACAGGGGGGTCCTACGAGCAGTACTTC
CDR3 protein: CASSATGGSYEQYF

V gene: TRBV11-3
J gene: TRBJ2-7
D gene: TRBD1
clone size: NA
CDR3 DNA: TGTGCCAGCAGCTTATCCGGGACAGGGGTGGCCTACGAGCAGTACTTC
CDR3 protein: CASSLSGTGVAYEQYF

V gene: TRBV10-3
J gene: TRBJ2-5
D gene: NA
clone size: NA
CDR3 DNA: TGTGCCATCAGTGAGTCGAGTTTGAGGGAGAGGGCGGAGACCCAGTACTTC
CDR3 protein: CAISESSLRERAETQYF

V gene: TRBV3-1/TRBV3-2
J gene: TRBJ2-7
D gene: TRBD2
clone size: NA
CDR3 DNA: TGTGCCAGCAGCCAAGATCTTGGGACTACCCCCGAGCAGTACTTC
CDR3 protein: CASSQDLGTTPEQYF

V gene: TRBV7-2
J gene: TRBJ2-2
D gene: NA
clone size: NA
CDR3 DNA: TGTGCCAGCAGCTCGTACAGGGTTACCGGGGAGCTGTTTTTT
CDR3 protein: CASSSYRVTGELFF

V gene: TRBV29-1
J gene: TRBJ1-1
D gene: TRBD1
clone size: NA
CDR3 DNA: TGCAGCGCCAAGACAGGGGGTAACACTGAAGCTTTCTTT
CDR3 protein: CSAKTGGNTEAFF

V gene: TRBV19
J gene: TRBJ2-2
D gene: NA
clone size: NA
CDR3 DNA: TGTGCCAGTAGGGGACTCTCTTACACCGGGGAGCTGTTTTTT
CDR3 protein: CASRGLSYTGELFF

V gene: TRBV6-5
J gene: TRBJ1-6
D gene: TRBD1
clone size: NA
CDR3 DNA: TGTGCCAGCAGTCTAGGACAGGGAACATCACCCCTCCACTTT
CDR3 protein: CASSLGQGTSPLHF

V gene: TRBV6-5
J gene: TRBJ1-4
D gene: NA
clone size: NA
CDR3 DNA: TGTGCCAGCAGGCACAGGGAAAAACTGTTTTTT
CDR3 protein: CASRHREKLFF

V gene: TRBV13
J gene: TRBJ2-7
D gene: TRBD2
clone size: many
CDR3 DNA: TGTGCCAGCAGCGCCGGACTAGCGGGAGCCTTGCACGAGCAGTACTTC
CDR3 protein: CASSAGLAGALHEQYF

V gene: TRBV19
J gene: TRBJ2-1
D gene: TRBD2
clone size: NA
CDR3 DNA: TGTGCCAGTTCGCGGGAGGGCATCGATGAGCAGTTCTTC
CDR3 protein: CASSREGIDEQFF

V gene: TRBV5-5
J gene: TRBJ1-1
D gene: TRBD1
clone size: NA
CDR3 DNA: TGTGCCAGCAGCTGGGGACAGGGAGCTGTCACTGAAGCTTTCTTT
CDR3 protein: CASSWGQGAVTEAFF

V gene: TRBV20-1
J gene: TRBJ2-7
D gene: NA
clone size: NA
CDR3 DNA: TGCAGTGCTAGTCGACTGAGCTACGAGCAGTACTTC
CDR3 protein: CSASRLSYEQYF

V gene: TRBV19
J gene: TRBJ2-1
D gene: TRBD2
clone size: NA
CDR3 DNA: TGTGCCAGTAGTCTAGCTAGCGGGAGAATCTCCTACAATGAGCAGTTCTTC
CDR3 protein: CASSLASGRISYNEQFF

V gene: TRBV5-4
J gene: TRBJ2-3
D gene: TRBD2
clone size: NA
CDR3 DNA: TGTGCCAGCAGGAGAACTAGCGGGGGTATCACAGATACGCAGTATTTT
CDR3 protein: CASRRTSGGITDTQYF

V gene: TRBV6-5
J gene: TRBJ1-2
D gene: NA
clone size: NA
CDR3 DNA: TGTGCCAGCAGCTGGGGACATCCCCGTGACTATGGCTACACCTTC
CDR3 protein: CASSWGHPRDYGYTF

V gene: TRBV5-1
J gene: TRBJ2-3
D gene: NA
clone size: NA
CDR3 DNA: TGCGCCAGCAGCTTGGAAGGTGGGGCTAGCGGCACAGATACGCAGTATTTT
CDR3 protein: CASSLEGGASGTDTQYF

V gene: TRBV7-2
J gene: TRBJ1-3
D gene: NA
clone size: NA
CDR3 DNA: TGTGCCAGCAGCGGGCGGACAGTCTCTGGAAACACCATATATTTT
CDR3 protein: CASSGRTVSGNTIYF